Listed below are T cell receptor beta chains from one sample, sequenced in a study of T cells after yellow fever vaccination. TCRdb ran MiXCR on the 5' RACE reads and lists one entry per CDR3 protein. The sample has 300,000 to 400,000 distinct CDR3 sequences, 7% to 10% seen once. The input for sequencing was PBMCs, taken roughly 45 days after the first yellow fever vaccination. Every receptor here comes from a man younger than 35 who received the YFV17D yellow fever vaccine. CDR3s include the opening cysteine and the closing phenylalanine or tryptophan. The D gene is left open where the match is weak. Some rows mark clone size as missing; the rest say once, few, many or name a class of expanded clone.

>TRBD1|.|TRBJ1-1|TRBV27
TGTGCCAGCAAAACTAGGACAGGGGGTTTCACTGAAGCTTTCTTT
CASKTRTGGFTEAFF
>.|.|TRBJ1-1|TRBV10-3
TGTGCCATCTCCCAGGGGTCGATGACTGAAGCTTTCTTT
CAISQGSMTEAFF
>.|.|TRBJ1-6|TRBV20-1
TGCAGTGCTAGACCAAAAAAGACCGGGATAGGAGGCTCACCCCTCCACTTT
CSARPKKTGIGGSPLHF
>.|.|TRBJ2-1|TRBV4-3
TGCGCCAGCAGCCAAGGGCTGGGGCTATGGAGTCCCCATGAGCAGTTCTTC
CASSQGLGLWSPHEQFF
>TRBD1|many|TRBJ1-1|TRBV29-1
TGCAGCGTTGTTCAGGGGGCCTGGGCTTTCTTT
CSVVQGAWAFF
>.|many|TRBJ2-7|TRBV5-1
TGCGCCAGCAGCCCGTCGTTCGGACACTACGAGCAGTACTTC
CASSPSFGHYEQYF
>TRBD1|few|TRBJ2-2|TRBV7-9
TGTGCCAGCAGCGGATGGGGGACAGGGGACACCGGGGAGCTGTTTTTT
CASSGWGTGDTGELFF
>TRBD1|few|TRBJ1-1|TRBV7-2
TGTGCCAGCAGCTTAACAGGGGGGAAAGCGAACACTGAAGCTTTCTTT
CASSLTGGKANTEAFF
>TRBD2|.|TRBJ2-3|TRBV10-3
TGTGCCATCAGGGAGACGGGGGGGCCAGATACGCAGTATTTT
CAIRETGGPDTQYF
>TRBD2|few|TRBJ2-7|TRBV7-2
TGTGCCAGCAGCTTAGTGGCGGGGGGGAACTACGAGCAGTACTTC
CASSLVAGGNYEQYF
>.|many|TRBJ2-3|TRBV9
TGTGCCAGCAGCCCCCGAGAGGGGACCACAGATACGCAGTATTTT
CASSPREGTTDTQYF
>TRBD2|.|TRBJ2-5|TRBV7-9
TGTGCCAGCACCATCAGCGGGGCTGAGACCCAGTACTTC
CASTISGAETQYF
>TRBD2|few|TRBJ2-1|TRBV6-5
TGTGCCAGCAGACTAGCGGGGGGCGATGAGCAGTTCTTC
CASRLAGGDEQFF
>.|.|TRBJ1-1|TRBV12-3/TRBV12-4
TGTGCCACCAGGGTAGTGAACACTGAAGCTTTCTTT
CATRVVNTEAFF
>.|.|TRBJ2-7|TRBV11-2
TGTGCCAGCAGCTTCGGTAACGAGCAGTACTTC
CASSFGNEQYF
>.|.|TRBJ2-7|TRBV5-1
TGCGCCAGCAGCTTGGAGCCAGGGGGGCCCTACGAGCAGTACTTC
CASSLEPGGPYEQYF
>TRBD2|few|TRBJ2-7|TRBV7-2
TGTGCCAGCAGCTTAGCGGGGCTAGCGGGGGCCACCTACGAGCAGTACTTC
CASSLAGLAGATYEQYF
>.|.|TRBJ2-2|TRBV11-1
TGTGCCAGTGGGCACCTCAACACCGGGGAGCTGTTTTTT
CASGHLNTGELFF
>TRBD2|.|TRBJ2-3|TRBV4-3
TGCGCCAGCAGCTATACTAGCGGGGGCCGAAACTTTCTCAGTACGCAGTATTTT
CASSYTSGGRNFLSTQYF
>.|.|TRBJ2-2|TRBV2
TGTGCCAGCAGTGATCTTCTACCGAACACCGGGGAGCTGTTTTTT
CASSDLLPNTGELFF
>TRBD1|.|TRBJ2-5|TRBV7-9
TGTGCCAGCACTCGGACAGGGGTTTCGGAGACCCAGTACTTC
CASTRTGVSETQYF
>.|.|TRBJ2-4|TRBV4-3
TGCGCCAGCAGCCAAGTAGGAGGGGCAGTGCTAGCCAAAAACATTCAGTACTTC
CASSQVGGAVLAKNIQYF
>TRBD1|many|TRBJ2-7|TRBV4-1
TGCGCCAGCAGCCCGATCGGGACAGGGGCGGCCTACGAGCAGTACTTC
CASSPIGTGAAYEQYF
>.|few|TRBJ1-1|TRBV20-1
TGCAGTGCTCCCCGCGACACTGAAGCTTTCTTT
CSAPRDTEAFF
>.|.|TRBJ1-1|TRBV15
TGTGCCACCAGCAGAGATACGGGGGAGACTGAAGCTTTCTTT
CATSRDTGETEAFF
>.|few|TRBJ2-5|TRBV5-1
TGCGCCAGCTATGATACAGAGGAAGAGACCCAGTACTTC
CASYDTEEETQYF
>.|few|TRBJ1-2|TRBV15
TGTGCCACCTCCGTGACGGGCTCGACCGGCTACACCTTC
CATSVTGSTGYTF
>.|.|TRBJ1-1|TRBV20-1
TGCAGTGCTCCCAAAGGGGGGGTCTCTGAAGCTTTCTTT
CSAPKGGVSEAFF
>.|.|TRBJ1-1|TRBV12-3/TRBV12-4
TGTGCCAGCAGTTTTGAAATGAACACTGAAGCTTTCTTT
CASSFEMNTEAFF
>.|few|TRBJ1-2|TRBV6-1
TGTGCCAGCAGTCAAGACCCGGGGGTTTATGGCTACACCTTC
CASSQDPGVYGYTF
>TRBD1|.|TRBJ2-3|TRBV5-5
TGTGCCAGCAGCCCCCAGGGGGAGTTCACAGATACGCAGTATTTT
CASSPQGEFTDTQYF